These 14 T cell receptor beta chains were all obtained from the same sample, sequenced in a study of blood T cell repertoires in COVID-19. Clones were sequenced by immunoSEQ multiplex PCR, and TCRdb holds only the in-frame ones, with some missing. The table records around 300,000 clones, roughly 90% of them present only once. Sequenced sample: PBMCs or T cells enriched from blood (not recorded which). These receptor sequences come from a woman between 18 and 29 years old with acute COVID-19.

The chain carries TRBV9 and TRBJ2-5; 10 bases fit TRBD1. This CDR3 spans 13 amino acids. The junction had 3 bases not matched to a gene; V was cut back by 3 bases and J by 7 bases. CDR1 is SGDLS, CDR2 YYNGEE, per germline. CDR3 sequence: CASSAGQGGTQYF. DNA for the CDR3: TGTGCCAGCAGCGCTGGACAGGGGGGGACCCAGTACTTC.

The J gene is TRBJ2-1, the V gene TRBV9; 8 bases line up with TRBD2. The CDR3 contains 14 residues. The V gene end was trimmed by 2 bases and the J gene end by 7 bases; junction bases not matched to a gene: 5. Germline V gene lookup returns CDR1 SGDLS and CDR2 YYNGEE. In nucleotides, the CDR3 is TGTGCCAGCAGCGTTGTCGGGAGGGCAAATGAGCAGTTCTTC. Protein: CASSVVGRANEQFF.

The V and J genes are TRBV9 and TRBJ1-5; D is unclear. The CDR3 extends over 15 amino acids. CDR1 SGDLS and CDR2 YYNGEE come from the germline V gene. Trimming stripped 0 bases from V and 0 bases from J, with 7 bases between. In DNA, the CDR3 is TGTGCCAGCAGCGTAGGTGATAGTAGCAATCAGCCCCAGCATTTT. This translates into CASSVGDSSNQPQHF.

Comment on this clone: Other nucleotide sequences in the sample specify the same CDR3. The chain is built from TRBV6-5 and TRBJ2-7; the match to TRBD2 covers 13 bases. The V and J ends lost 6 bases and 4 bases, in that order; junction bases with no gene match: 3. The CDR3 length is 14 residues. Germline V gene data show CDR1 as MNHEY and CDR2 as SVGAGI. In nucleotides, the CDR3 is TGTGCCAGCAGGACGGGACTAGCGGGATACGAGCAGTACTTC. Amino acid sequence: CASRTGLAGYEQYF.

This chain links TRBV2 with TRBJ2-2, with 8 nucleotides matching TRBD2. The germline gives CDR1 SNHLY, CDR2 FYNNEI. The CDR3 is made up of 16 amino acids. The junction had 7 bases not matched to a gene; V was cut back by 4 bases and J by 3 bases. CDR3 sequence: CASSVPSGSDTGELFF. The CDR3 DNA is TGTGCCAGCAGTGTACCTAGCGGGTCGGACACCGGGGAGCTGTTTTTT.

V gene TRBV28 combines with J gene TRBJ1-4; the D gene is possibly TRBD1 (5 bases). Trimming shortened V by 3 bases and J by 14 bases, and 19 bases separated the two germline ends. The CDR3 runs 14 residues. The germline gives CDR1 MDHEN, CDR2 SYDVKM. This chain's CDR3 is CASSFSPTDQGLFF. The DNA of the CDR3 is TGTGCCAGCAGTTTTTCCCCCACCGATCAGGGTCTGTTTTTT.

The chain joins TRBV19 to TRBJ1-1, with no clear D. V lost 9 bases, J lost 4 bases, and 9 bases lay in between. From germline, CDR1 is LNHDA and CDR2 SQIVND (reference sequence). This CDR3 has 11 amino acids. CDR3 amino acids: CASTTRTEAFF. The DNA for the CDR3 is TGTGCCAGCACAACCCGCACTGAAGCTTTCTTT.

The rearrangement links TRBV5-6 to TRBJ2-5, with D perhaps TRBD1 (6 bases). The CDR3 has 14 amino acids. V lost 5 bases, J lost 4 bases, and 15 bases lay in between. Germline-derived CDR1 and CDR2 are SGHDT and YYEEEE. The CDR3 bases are TGTGCCAGCAGTAAGGACAGTGTTCGAGAGACCCAGTACTTC. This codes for CASSKDSVRETQYF.

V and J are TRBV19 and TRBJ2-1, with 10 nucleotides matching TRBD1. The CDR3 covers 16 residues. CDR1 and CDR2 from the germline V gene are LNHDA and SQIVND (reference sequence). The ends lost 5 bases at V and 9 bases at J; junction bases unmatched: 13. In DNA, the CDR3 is TGTGCCAGTAGTGCCTACGAACTGACAGGGGGCGTTGAGCAGTTCTTC. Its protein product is CASSAYELTGGVEQFF.

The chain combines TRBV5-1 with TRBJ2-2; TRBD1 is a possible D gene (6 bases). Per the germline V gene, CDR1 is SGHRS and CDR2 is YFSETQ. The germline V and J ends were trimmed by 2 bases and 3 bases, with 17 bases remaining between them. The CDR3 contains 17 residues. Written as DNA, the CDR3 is TGCGCCAGCAGCTTAGACGGACAGTTGCCGGACACCGGGGAGCTGTTTTTT. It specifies CASSLDGQLPDTGELFF. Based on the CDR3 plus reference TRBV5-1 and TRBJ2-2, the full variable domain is KAGVTQTPRYLIKTRGQQVTLSCSPISGHRSVSWYQQTPGQGLQFLFEYFSETQRNKGNFPGRFSGRQFSNSRSEMNVSTLELGDSALYLCASSLDGQLPDTGELFFGEGSRLTVL.

CDR3 in amino acids: CASGLVVGTGTLQIRSNTEAFF. DNA of the CDR3: TGTGCTAGTGGTTTGGTAGTAGGGACAGGGACCCTGCAGATCCGGTCGAACACTGAAGCTTTCTTT. The V gene is TRBV12-5, the J gene TRBJ1-1; 9 bases fit TRBD1. There are 22 residues in the CDR3. CDR1 LGHNT and CDR2 FRNRAP come from the germline V gene. The V segment lost 0 bases and the J segment 1 base; nucleotides outside the gene matches: 21.

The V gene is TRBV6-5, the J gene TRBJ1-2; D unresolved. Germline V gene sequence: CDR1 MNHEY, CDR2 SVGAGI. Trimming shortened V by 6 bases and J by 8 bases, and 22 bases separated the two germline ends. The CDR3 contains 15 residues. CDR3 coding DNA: TGTGCCAGCAGGGGGAGACCCATCGTCAATCGGGGCTACACCTTC. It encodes CASRGRPIVNRGYTF.

CDR3 sequence: CASSQDQATSGRASEQFF. CDR3 in DNA: TGTGCCAGCAGCCAAGATCAGGCGACTAGCGGGAGGGCTAGTGAGCAGTTCTTC. The genes are TRBV4-2 and TRBJ2-1; 14 bases match TRBD2. CDR3 length: 18 amino acids. The V and J ends lost 0 bases and 9 bases, in that order; junction bases with no gene match: 10. The V gene's germline CDR1 is LGHNA and CDR2 YNFKEQ.

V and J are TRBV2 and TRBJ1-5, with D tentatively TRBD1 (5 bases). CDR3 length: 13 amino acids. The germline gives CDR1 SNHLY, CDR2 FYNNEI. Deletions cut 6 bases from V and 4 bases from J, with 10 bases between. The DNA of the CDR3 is TGTGCCAGCAGCAGGGAAGGAAATCAGCCCCAGCATTTT. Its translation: CASSREGNQPQHF.